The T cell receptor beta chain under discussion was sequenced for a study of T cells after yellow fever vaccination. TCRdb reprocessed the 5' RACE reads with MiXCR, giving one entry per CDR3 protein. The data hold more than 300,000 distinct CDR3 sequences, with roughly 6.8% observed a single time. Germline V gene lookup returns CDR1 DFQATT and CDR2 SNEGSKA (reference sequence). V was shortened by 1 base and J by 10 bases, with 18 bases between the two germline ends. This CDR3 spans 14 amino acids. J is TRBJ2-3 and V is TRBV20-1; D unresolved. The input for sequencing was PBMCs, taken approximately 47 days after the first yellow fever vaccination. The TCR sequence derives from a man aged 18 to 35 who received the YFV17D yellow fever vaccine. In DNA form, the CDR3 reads TGCAGTGCTAGAGGAACTGTGGTGGTGTTGGCGCAGTATTTT. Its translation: CSARGTVVVLAQYF.